Below, one T cell receptor beta chain is given with its context. What antigen it recognizes has not been identified. Base quality data are lacking; no much larger clone is found one base away. The data were taken from a study of T cells in localized non-small cell lung cancer (dated by TCRdb to about 2020). Looking at the study overall: The study analyzed T cell repertoires of hundreds of early-stage NSCLC patients, comparing tumors and uninvolved tumor-adjacent lungs. All 230 or so NSCLC patients in the cohort were treatment-naive and had localized lung tumors that were resected. Of the NSCLC patients, 129 were male and about 97 were female, and the mean age was roughly 61 years.

At diagnosis, tumor, uninvolved tumor-adjacent lung and peripheral blood were collected and then preserved as a mix of FFPE and fresh-frozen material. Blood samples were analyzed as peripheral blood mononuclear cells for TCR repertoire profiling. General study outcomes and caveats: Of the top 100 tumor clones, a median of roughly 56 were detected in paired uninvolved adjacent lung; about 26 were also among that lung's top 100. Higher T cell density in blood was associated with longer overall survival, whereas higher clonality in adjacent lung was associated with shorter survival. Uninvolved tumor-adjacent lung showed the highest T cell clonality, higher than tumor, which suggests more focused antigenic responses in the adjacent lung. Because multi-region tumor sequencing was not done, intratumor heterogeneity could not be ruled out. Because the study design was exploratory, TCR variables were selected using unadjusted p-values without false-discovery rate correction.

For CDR1 and CDR2, the germline V gene lists SGDLS and YYNGEE. The CDR3 has 16 amino acids, counting the end cysteine and phenylalanine. Here the CDR3 DNA is all that survives: 48 bases in frame from base 1. V loses 0 bases, J loses 8 bases, and the germline ends lie 20 bases apart. The immunoSEQ Assay was used to sequence TCR beta CDR3 regions from DNA. Processing in the source paper ran as follows. To compute T cell density, TCR beta template counts were normalized to usable DNA, which was estimated by amplifying housekeeping genes. The preseqR package was used to estimate richness by extrapolating to 400,000 templates for PBMC samples and to 120,000 templates for tissue samples. Clonality was defined as one minus Pielou's evenness. Differential abundance testing on productive amino-acid clonotypes, with a minimum total count of 5 and an alpha of 0.1, was used to identify tissue-enriched TCRs. The Jaccard Index and the Morisita Overlap Index were used to quantify repertoire overlap between compartments. GLIPH clustered TCR beta CDR3s with public tetramer-defined viral CDR3s; viral motifs required at least three viral sequences plus V-gene enrichment. The table comes from immuneACCESS by way of TCRdb, which keeps in-frame sequences with V and J called. Part of the clones is missing from these tables; in studies checked, under half for an unresolved V gene and the rest for unknown reasons. V, J and clone size are taken as reported in that table, and D and trimming were inferred from the DNA itself. In this sample the table shows tens of thousands of clones, about 88% of which occur a single time. 22% of the sample belongs to the ten largest clones.

This TCR was recovered from a man aged 40 to 75 with stage II squamous cell lung carcinoma. The sample here was PBMCs, taken before any cancer treatment. The chain couples TRBV9 to TRBJ1-2, with the D gene uncertain. Here the CDR3 is given as CASSVDPGQSPGGYTF. The nucleotides read TGTGCCAGCAGCGTAGACCCGGGCCAGAGTCCGGGGGGCTACACCTTC.